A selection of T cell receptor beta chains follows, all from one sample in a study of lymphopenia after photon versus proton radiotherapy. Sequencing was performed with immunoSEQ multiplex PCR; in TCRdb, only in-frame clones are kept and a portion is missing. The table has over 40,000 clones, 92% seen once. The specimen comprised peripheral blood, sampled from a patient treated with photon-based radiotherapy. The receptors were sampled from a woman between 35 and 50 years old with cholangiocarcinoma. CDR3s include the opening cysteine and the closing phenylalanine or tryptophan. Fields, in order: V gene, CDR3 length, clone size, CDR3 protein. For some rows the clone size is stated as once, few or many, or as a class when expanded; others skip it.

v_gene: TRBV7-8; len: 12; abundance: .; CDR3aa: CASSLESHEQYF
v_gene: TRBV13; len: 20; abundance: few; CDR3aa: CASSLYVRSEGRAGANVLTF
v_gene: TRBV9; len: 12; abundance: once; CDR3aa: CASSALGNEQFF
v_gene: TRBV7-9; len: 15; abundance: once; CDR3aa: CASSLVEGENTEAFF
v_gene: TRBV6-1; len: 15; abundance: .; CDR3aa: CASSVGDNQEATQYF
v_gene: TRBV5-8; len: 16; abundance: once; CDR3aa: CASSLTHTQGNRGYTF
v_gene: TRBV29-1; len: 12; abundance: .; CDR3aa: CSAETGGGGYTF
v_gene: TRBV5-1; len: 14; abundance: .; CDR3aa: CASSYERANYGYTF
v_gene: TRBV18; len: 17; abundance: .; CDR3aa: CASSPWDSALTSGELFF
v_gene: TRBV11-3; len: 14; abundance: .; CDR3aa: CASSLAGARNEQFF
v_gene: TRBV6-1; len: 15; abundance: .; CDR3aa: CASRGTSGPNQPQHF
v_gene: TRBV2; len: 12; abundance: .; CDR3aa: CASSVTRNEAFF
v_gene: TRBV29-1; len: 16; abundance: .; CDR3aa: CSFRLAEGENTGELFF
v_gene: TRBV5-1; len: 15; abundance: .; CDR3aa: CASSWGQGGQETQYF
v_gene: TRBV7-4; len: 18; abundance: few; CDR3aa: CASSLSFRGRVGYNEQFF
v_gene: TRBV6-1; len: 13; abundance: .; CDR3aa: CASSDEEPDTQYF
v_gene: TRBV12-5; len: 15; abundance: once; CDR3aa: CASGLGQTQTGELFF
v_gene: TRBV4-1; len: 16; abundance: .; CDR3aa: CASSQEALGGRTEAFF
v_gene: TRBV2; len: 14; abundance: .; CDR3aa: CASSLGTSGNTIYF
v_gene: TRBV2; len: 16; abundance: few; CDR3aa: CASKGSSGAITDTQYF
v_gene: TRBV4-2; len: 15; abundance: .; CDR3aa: CASSQDKGSNQPQHF
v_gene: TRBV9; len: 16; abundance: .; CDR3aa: CASTGWGQGEVNEQFF
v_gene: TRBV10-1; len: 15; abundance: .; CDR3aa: CASSASSGDFTEAFF
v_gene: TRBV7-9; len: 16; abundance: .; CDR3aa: CASSFASGTGGAEAFF
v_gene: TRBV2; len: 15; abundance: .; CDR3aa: CASRGVGGLNYGYTF
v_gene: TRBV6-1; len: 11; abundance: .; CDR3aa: CASRREKEAFF
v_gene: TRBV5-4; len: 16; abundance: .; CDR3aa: CASSFGGDRDQETQYF
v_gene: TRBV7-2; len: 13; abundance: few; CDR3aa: CASSEFRDHGYTF
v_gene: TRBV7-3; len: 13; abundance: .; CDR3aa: CASSSRQADTQYF
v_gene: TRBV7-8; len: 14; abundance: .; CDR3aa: CASSLTGSNQPQHF
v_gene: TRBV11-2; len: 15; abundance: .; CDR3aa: CASSSPRDRGSEAFF
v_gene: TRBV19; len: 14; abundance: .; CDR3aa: CASSNGLSTDTQYF
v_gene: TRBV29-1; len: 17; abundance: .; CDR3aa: CSVGTGRALSGANVLTF
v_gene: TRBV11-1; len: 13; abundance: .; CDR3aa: CASSPAAVYEQYF
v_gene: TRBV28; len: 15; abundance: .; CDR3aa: CASIYSDLKNTEAFF
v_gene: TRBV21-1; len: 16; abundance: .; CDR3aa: CASSPSPYQGRETQYF
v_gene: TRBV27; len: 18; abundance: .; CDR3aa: CASSLSRLAGTSTDTQYF
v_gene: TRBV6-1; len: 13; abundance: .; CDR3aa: CAAQRGGYTEAFF
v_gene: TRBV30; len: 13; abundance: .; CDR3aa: CAWRRAPGQPQHF
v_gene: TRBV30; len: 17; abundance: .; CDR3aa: CAWSGAGALISTDTQYF
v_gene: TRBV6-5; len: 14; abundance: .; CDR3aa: CASSMGTLYNEQFF
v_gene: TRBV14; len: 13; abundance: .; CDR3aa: CASSQDWVTEAFF
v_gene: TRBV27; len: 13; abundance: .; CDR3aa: CASSLVTMNEQFF
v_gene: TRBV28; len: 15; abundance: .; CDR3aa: CASSFSDSSYNEQFF
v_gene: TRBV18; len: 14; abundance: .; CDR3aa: CASSPPNGPTTIYF
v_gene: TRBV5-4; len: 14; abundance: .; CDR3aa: CASRPDSYNYGYTF
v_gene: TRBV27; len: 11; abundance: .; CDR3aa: CASSQGATAFF